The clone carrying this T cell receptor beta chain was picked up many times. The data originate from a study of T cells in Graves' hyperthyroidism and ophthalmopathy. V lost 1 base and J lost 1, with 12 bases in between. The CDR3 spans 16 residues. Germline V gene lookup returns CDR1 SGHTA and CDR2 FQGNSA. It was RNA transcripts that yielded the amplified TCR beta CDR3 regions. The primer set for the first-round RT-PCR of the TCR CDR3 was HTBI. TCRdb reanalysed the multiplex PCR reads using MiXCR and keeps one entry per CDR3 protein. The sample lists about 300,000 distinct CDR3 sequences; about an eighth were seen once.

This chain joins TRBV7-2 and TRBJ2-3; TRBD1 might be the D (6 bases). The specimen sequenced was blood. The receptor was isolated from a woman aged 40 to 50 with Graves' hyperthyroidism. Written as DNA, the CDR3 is TGTGCCAGCAGCTTAGACAGGGCTGCCCGCACAGATACGCAGTATTTT. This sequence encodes CASSLDRAARTDTQYF.